Below are 16 T cell receptor beta chains sequenced from a single sample in a study of cytomegalovirus exposure and HLA in healthy donors. PCR involved 60 Vbeta and 13 Jbeta primers. Libraries were prepared by immunoSEQ multiplex PCR; TCRdb keeps only in-frame clonotypes and omits some of them. The table includes approximately 100,000 clones, roughly 76% detected once. Specimen: PBMCs. All receptors derive from a woman in her fifties or sixties in good health and CMV-seropositive.

The chain combines TRBV7-9 with TRBJ2-3; maybe TRBD2 (6 bases). CDR1 SEHNR and CDR2 FQNEAQ come from the germline V gene (reference sequence). The V end was cut by 5 bases, the J end by 6 bases, with 18 bases between. This CDR3 is 15 amino acids long. DNA of the CDR3: TGTGCCAGCAGCGGGCGGAGGGGACGGGTGGATACGCAGTATTTT. It translates to CASSGRRGRVDTQYF.

V is TRBV18 and J is TRBJ1-3; D might be TRBD1 (6 bases). Germline loops: CDR1 KGHSH, CDR2 LQKENI. V lost 4 bases and J 2 bases, leaving 15 bases between the germline ends. This CDR3 comprises 16 residues. The CDR3: CASSLEQGTTGNTIYF. The DNA for the CDR3 is TGTGCCAGCTCACTAGAGCAGGGGACTACTGGAAACACCATATATTTT.

The chain employs TRBV5-1 and TRBJ2-7; D is undetermined. The V and J ends lost 0 bases and 6 bases respectively, with 13 bases between them. Germline-derived CDR1 and CDR2 are SGHRS and YFSETQ. This CDR3 has 14 residues. CDR3 DNA sequence: TGCGCCAGCAGCTTGGGAGGCAGCTTCGGCGAGCAGTACTTC. Its protein is CASSLGGSFGEQYF.

For the CDR3, the DNA is TGTGCCAGTAGTATAGATAACCAGGGTGGCAATCAGCCCCAGCATTTT. Protein sequence: CASSIDNQGGNQPQHF. The chain employs TRBV19 and TRBJ1-5; D may be TRBD1 (5 bases). Trimming removed 0 bases from V and 2 bases from J, with 11 bases in between. CDR3 length: 16 amino acids. Germline CDR1 and CDR2: LNHDA and SQIVND (reference sequence).

V gene TRBV7-9 combines with J gene TRBJ1-1; no clear D. Germline-derived CDR1 and CDR2 are SEHNR and FQNEAQ (reference sequence). The CDR3 has 15 residues. V lost 1 base, J lost 1 base, and 10 bases lay in between. In nucleotides, the CDR3 is TGTGCCAGCAGCTTAGAGCGATCTGAGAACACTGAAGCTTTCTTT. Translated: CASSLERSENTEAFF.

The rearrangement joins TRBV19 to TRBJ1-2; 8 bases match TRBD1. Germline assignment: CDR1 LNHDA and CDR2 SQIVND (reference sequence). The CDR3 is 13 residues long. V lost 6 bases, J lost 6 bases, and 6 bases stayed unmatched. The DNA of the CDR3 is TGTGCCAGTAGAAGGACAGGGAGAGATGGCTACACCTTC. As protein: CASRRTGRDGYTF.

This sequence joins TRBV5-4 and TRBJ2-2, with 10 bases that match TRBD2. The CDR3 loop spans 19 amino acids. The V gene end was trimmed by 4 bases and the J gene end by 2 bases; junction bases not matched to a gene: 14. Germline CDR1 reads SGHNT; CDR2 reads YYREEE (reference sequence). Here the CDR3 DNA reads TGTGCCAGCAGCCGAAATGAAGCTAGCGGGGGCCTTAACACCGGGGAGCTGTTTTTT. Amino acids: CASSRNEASGGLNTGELFF.

The gene calls are TRBV5-4 and TRBJ1-2, with 9 positions matching TRBD1. The CDR3 has 14 amino acids. After removal of 2 bases from V and 4 bases from J, the junction contained 3 bases not matched to a gene. Looked up from germline, CDR1 is SGHNT and CDR2 is YYREEE (reference sequence). As DNA, the CDR3 is TGTGCCAGCAGCTTAGACAGGGGGGTCTATGGCTACACCTTC. Translated: CASSLDRGVYGYTF.

The chain recombines TRBV5-1 with TRBJ1-1, with D perhaps TRBD1 (5 bases). The germline CDR1 and CDR2 sequences are SGHRS and YFSETQ. Deletions cut 4 bases from V and 9 bases from J, with 19 bases between. This CDR3 has 14 residues. DNA for the CDR3: TGCGCCAGCAGCATGCTACGAGCGGGGGACCAAGCTTTCTTT. It yields the protein CASSMLRAGDQAFF.

The CDR3 region is CASSLAGLTGGELFF. The CDR3 region has the DNA TGTGCCAGCAGCTTAGCGGGACTTACCGGCGGGGAGCTGTTTTTT. This sequence joins TRBV7-2 and TRBJ2-2; TRBD2 might be the D (6 bases). V gave up 0 bases and J gave up 7 bases, with 12 bases separating them. The CDR3 spans 15 residues. The germline V gene encodes CDR1 SGHTA and CDR2 FQGNSA. The whole variable domain, filled in from reference TRBV7-2 and TRBJ2-2, reads GAGVSQSPSNKVTEKGKDVELRCDPISGHTALYWYRQSLGQGLEFLIYFQGNSAPDKSGLPSDRFSAERTGGSVSTLTIQRTQQEDSAVYLCASSLAGLTGGELFFGEGSRLTVL.

This clone was recorded only once. J is TRBJ1-2 and V is TRBV28, with 8 bases identical to TRBD1. This CDR3 has 14 amino acids. CDR1 and CDR2 (germline): MDHEN, SYDVKM. Losses at the gene ends were 11 bases for V and 6 bases for J; bases not matched to a gene: 14. CDR3 in amino acids: CAASTQRTGNGYTF. The CDR3 DNA sequence: TGTGCCGCTAGCACTCAGCGGACAGGGAATGGCTACACCTTC.

This clone occurred a few times. V and J are TRBV6-1 and TRBJ1-4; a weak D match, TRBD1 (6 bases). The CDR3 loop spans 13 amino acids. Germline V lookup: CDR1 MNHNS, CDR2 SASEGT. V was pared by 2 bases and J by 16 bases, with 17 bases between. The CDR3 nucleotides read TGTGCCAGCAGTGAAATGGACAGCCAGTTGCGGTTTTTT. Translation: CASSEMDSQLRFF.

The chain carries TRBV25-1 and TRBJ1-1; TRBD1 matches at 7 bases. This CDR3 comprises 14 residues. The germline CDR1 and CDR2 sequences are MGHDK and SYGVNS. The junction had 8 bases not matched to a gene; V was cut back by 4 bases and J by 6 bases. The CDR3 DNA reads as TGTGCCAGCAGTGCAACGACAGGGCAGGCTGAAGCTTTCTTT. This gives the protein CASSATTGQAEAFF.

The rearrangement uses TRBV5-4 and TRBJ2-5; TRBD1 might be the D (6 bases). Germline assignment: CDR1 SGHNT and CDR2 YYREEE (reference sequence). V shed 4 bases and J shed 5 bases, with 21 bases lying between them. The CDR3 runs 16 residues. CDR3 coding DNA: TGTGCCAGCAGCCCCGGGCCCCTTCAAAGGGGGGAGACCCAGTACTTC. Amino acid sequence: CASSPGPLQRGETQYF.

The chain employs TRBV6-1 and TRBJ2-1; TRBD1 matches 7 bases. CDR3 length: 15 amino acids. V was clipped by 4 bases and J by 12 bases; unmatched bases: 15. CDR1 and CDR2 from the germline V gene are MNHNS and SASEGT. The CDR3 sequence is CASSAPGQTLQGQFF. Here the CDR3 DNA reads TGTGCCAGCAGTGCCCCGGGACAGACCCTACAAGGGCAGTTCTTC.

V usage is TRBV27 and J usage is TRBJ2-3; possible D gene TRBD1, 5 bases. With 10 bases removed from V and 6 bases from J, the gap between germline ends came to 26 bases. From germline, CDR1 is MNHEY and CDR2 SMNVEV (reference sequence). This CDR3 comprises 16 residues. Here the CDR3 reads CATLKGQGWLSDTQYF. In nucleotides, the CDR3 is TGTGCCACCCTGAAGGGCCAGGGTTGGTTGTCGGATACGCAGTATTTT.